This note documents a single T cell receptor beta chain sequence. CDR1 SGHTA and CDR2 FQGTGA come from the germline V gene. With V trimmed by 6 bases and J by 5 bases, 11 bases remained unmatched. The CDR3 runs to 18 residues. The data are from a study of blood T cell repertoires in COVID-19. About the study: Specimens from acute and convalescent COVID-19 originated in the United States, Italy and Spain. PBMCs, B-cell-depleted T cells, or T cells provided the cDNA or gDNA that made up the material.

Authors' processing steps: Reference gene primer amplification yielded estimated nucleated cell counts. Measured with immunoSEQ multiplex PCR; TCRdb has only the in-frame clones, and not every one. V and J calls and clone size come straight from that table; D and trimming were deduced from the DNA. The table has under 300,000 clones, less than 85% seen once. Material for sequencing was peripheral blood. The V and J genes are TRBV7-3 and TRBJ2-2; 14 bases align to TRBD2. The receptor comes from a human donor with COVID-19, enrolled during active disease. The donor label of this sample is uncertain. The chain's CDR3 is CASSPKGLAGAQTGELFF. The CDR3 nucleotides read TGTGCCAGCAGTCCCAAGGGACTAGCGGGAGCCCAAACCGGGGAGCTGTTTTTT.